These 4 T cell receptor beta chains share one sample of origin, sequenced in a study of prognosis after radiotherapy for stage I lung cancer. The study amplified the TCR beta CDR3 region from genomic DNA. This amplification was carried out by two rounds of multiplex PCR. For every TRBV and TRBJ gene, a specific primer was used in first-round PCR. TCRdb reanalysed the multiplex PCR reads using MiXCR and keeps one entry per CDR3 protein. The data show roughly 26,000 distinct CDR3 sequences, with around 30% seen just once and roughly 35% held by the top ten. Material: PBMCs, obtained before or after stereotactic body radiation therapy (not recorded which). The receptors were gathered from a donor older than 45 with non-small cell lung cancer.

This clonotype was picked up many times. The V call is TRBV6-1, the J call TRBJ1-2; possible D gene TRBD1, 5 bases. Germline-derived CDR1 and CDR2 are MNHNS and SASEGT. This CDR3 region has 14 residues. V dropped 7 bases and J dropped 5 bases, with 17 bases sitting between them. The CDR3 DNA sequence: TGTGCCAGCAAACCCCTCGGGACGGATTATGGCTACACCTTC. The encoded protein is CASKPLGTDYGYTF.

The chain has TRBV5-5 and TRBJ1-2; weak D call: TRBD1 (5 bases). The germline gives CDR1 SGHKS, CDR2 YYEKEE (reference sequence). The CDR3 runs 14 residues. V lost 0 bases and J lost 4, with 10 bases in between. The CDR3 coding sequence is TGTGCCAGCAGCTTGGACGGGACGGGCTATGGCTACACCTTC. It is translated as CASSLDGTGYGYTF.

This clonotype was found many times. This sequence joins TRBV20-1 and TRBJ1-6, with 8 bases that match TRBD1. Germline V gene data show CDR1 as DFQATT and CDR2 as SNEGSKA (reference sequence). The CDR3 contains 13 residues. V shed 4 bases and J 9 bases; nucleotides not matched to a gene: 5. The CDR3 sequence: CSAIRGRGSPLHF. In nucleotides, the CDR3 is TGCAGTGCTATCAGGGGGCGGGGTTCACCCCTCCACTTT.

This clonotype showed up many times. CDR3 in DNA: TGCAGTGCTAATAGCGGAGAGACCCAGTACTTC. Amino acid sequence: CSANSGETQYF. V is TRBV20-1 and J is TRBJ2-5; the D gene is possibly TRBD2 (6 bases). This CDR3 is built from 11 residues. Trimming left V 4 bases short and J 4 bases short, with 7 bases between. Germline assignment: CDR1 DFQATT and CDR2 SNEGSKA (reference sequence).